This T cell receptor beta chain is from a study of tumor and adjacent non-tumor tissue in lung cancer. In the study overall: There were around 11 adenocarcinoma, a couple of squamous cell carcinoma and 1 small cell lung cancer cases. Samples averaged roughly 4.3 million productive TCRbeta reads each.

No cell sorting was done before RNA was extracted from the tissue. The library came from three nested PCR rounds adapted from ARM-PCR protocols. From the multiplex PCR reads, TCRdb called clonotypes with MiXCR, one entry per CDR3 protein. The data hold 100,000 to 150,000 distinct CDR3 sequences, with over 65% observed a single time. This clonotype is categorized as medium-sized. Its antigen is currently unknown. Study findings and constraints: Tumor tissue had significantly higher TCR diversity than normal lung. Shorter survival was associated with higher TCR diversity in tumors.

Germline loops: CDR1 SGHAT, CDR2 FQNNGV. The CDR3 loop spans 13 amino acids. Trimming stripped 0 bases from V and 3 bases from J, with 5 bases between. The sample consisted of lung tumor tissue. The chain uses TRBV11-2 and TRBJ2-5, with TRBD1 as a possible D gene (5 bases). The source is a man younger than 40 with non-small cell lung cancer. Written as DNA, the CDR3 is TGTGCCAGCAGCTTAGACAGGGAAGAGACCCAGTACTTC. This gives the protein CASSLDREETQYF.